The clone carrying this T cell receptor (beta chain) has a count of ten or more. These data are taken from a study of neurological immune-mediated disorders. The V end lost 6 bases, the J end lost 7 bases, and 15 bases lay between the germline ends. Germline CDR1 and CDR2: WNHNN and SYGVQD (reference sequence). The CDR3 totals 13 residues. Every sequencing run generated over 160 million TCR-beta sequences from 15-18 subjects. TCRdb passed the 5' RACE reads through MiXCR, listing each CDR3 protein once. The data show about 95,000 distinct CDR3 sequences, with roughly 4% seen just once and 5.5% to 6.5% held by the top ten.

This TCR came from a woman aged 18-30 years with multiple sclerosis. The sequencing input was PBMCs. The chain joins TRBV10-1 to TRBJ1-1; D ambiguous. The CDR3 protein is CASRPSGSREAFF. The CDR3 coding sequence is TGCGCCAGCAGACCCTCGGGATCGCGTGAAGCTTTCTTT.